What follows are 4 T cell receptor beta chains derived from one specimen sequenced in a study of T cells in Graves' hyperthyroidism and ophthalmopathy. Amplification yielded TCR beta CDR3 regions, with RNA transcripts as the source. HTBI primers drove first-round RT-PCR of the TCR CDR3. Using its own MiXCR run on the multiplex PCR reads, TCRdb lists one record per CDR3 protein. This sample has roughly 500,000 distinct CDR3 sequences, with over 35% found just once. Specimen: peripheral blood or thyroid tissue (not recorded which). These receptor sequences come from an adult woman with Graves' disease, either hyperthyroidism or ophthalmopathy (not recorded which).

The chain combines TRBV24-1 with TRBJ1-5, with D possibly being TRBD1 (5 bases). This CDR3 has 16 amino acids. Trimming took off 3 bases at V and 11 bases at J, with 22 bases between the two ends. Per the germline V gene, CDR1 is KGHDR and CDR2 is SFDVKD. Here the CDR3 reads CATSDRLAGGQETQHF. Written as DNA, the CDR3 is TGTGCCACCAGTGATCGACTAGCGGGAGGACAAGAGACCCAGCATTTT.

In this sample, this clonotype turned up many times. This chain connects TRBV5-1 to TRBJ2-2; 11 nucleotides align to TRBD2. V shed 7 bases, J shed 5 bases, and the junction held 7 bases outside the gene matches. Germline assignment: CDR1 SGHRS and CDR2 YFSETQ. The CDR3 totals 15 residues. DNA of the CDR3: TGCGCCAGCCTCCCAGGGACTAGCGGAACCGGGGAGCTGTTTTTT. It specifies CASLPGTSGTGELFF.

This clonotype was recorded a few times. The V and J genes are TRBV28 and TRBJ2-7; D is unclear. The CDR3 sequence is 11 residues long. Germline V lookup: CDR1 MDHEN, CDR2 SYDVKM. V was trimmed by 11 bases and J by 7 bases, leaving 15 bases between them. The DNA for the CDR3 is TGTGCCCTCTCGGTTTCCTGGGAGCAGTACTTC. Translation: CALSVSWEQYF.

J is TRBJ1-1 and V is TRBV9; the match to TRBD1 covers 8 bases. J gave up 0 bases and V 4 bases, and 8 bases lay outside the gene matches. CDR3 length: 16 residues. In germline, CDR1 is SGDLS, CDR2 YYNGEE. This CDR3 is CASSPRTGTMNTEAFF. The CDR3 nucleotides are TGTGCCAGCAGCCCTCGGACAGGGACGATGAACACTGAAGCTTTCTTT. Variable domain in full (rest from reference TRBV9 and TRBJ1-1): DSGVTQTPKHLITATGQRVTLRCSPRSGDLSVYWYQQSLDQGLQFLIQYYNGEERAKGNILERFSAQQFPDLHSELNLSSLELGDSALYFCASSPRTGTMNTEAFFGQGTRLTVV.